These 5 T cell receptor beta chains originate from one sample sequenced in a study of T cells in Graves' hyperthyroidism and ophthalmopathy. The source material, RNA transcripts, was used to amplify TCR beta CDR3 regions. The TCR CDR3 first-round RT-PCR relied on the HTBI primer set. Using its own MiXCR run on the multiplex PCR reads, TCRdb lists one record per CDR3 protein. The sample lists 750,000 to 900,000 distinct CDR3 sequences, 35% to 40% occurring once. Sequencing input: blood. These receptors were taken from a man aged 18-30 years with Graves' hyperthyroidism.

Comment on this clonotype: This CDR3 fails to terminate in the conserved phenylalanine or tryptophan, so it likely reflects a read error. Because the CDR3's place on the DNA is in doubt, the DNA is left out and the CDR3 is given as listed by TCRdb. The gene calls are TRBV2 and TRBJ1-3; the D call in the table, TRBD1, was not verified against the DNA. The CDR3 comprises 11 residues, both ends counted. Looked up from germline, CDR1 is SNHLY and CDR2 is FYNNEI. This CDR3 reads CASSPPGQGSA.

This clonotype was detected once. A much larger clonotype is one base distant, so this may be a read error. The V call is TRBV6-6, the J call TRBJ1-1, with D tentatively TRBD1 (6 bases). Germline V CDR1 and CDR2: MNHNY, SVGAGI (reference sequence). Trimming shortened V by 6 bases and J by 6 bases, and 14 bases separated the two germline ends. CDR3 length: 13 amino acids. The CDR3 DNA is TGTGCCAGCAGAGGTAACAGGGACGCTGAAGCTTTCTTT. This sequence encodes CASRGNRDAEAFF.

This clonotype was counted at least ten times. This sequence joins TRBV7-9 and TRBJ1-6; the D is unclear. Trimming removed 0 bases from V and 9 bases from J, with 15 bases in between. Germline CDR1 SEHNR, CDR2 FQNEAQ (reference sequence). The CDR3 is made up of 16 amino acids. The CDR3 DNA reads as TGTGCCAGCAGCTTAGCGAACGGCGGTGAGGGTTCACCCCTCCACTTT. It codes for CASSLANGGEGSPLHF.

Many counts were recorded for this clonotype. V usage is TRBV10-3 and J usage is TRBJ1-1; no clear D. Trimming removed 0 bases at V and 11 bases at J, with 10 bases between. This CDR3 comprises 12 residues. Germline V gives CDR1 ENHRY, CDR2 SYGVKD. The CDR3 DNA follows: TGTGCCATCAGTGAGTCAGGGAGAGATGCTTTCTTT. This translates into CAISESGRDAFF.

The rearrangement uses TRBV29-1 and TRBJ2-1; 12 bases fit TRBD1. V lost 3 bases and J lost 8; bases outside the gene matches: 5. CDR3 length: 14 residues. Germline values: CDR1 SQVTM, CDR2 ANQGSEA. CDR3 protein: CSVDPGTGGDEQFF. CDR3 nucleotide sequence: TGCAGCGTTGACCCGGGGACAGGGGGCGATGAGCAGTTCTTC.